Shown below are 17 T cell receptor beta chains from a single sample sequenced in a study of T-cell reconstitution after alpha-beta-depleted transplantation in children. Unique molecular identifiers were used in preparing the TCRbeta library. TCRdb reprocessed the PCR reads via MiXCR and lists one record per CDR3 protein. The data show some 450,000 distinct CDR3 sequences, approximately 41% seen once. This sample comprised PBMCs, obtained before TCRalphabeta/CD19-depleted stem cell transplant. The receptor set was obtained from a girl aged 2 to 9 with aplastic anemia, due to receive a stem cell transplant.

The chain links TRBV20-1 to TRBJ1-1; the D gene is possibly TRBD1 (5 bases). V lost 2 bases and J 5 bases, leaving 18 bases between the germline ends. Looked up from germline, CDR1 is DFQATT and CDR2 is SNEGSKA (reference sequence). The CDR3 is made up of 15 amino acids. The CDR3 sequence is CSARLSGAARTEAFF. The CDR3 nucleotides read TGCAGTGCTAGACTTAGTGGGGCAGCCCGTACTGAAGCTTTCTTT.

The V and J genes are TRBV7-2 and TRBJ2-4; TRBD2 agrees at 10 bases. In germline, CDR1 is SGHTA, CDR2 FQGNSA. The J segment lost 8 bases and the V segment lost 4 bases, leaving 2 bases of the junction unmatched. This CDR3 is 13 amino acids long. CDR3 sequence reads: CASSSAGGDIQYF. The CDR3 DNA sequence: TGTGCCAGCAGCTCAGCGGGAGGGGACATTCAGTACTTC. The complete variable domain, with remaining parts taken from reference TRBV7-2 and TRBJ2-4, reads GAGVSQSPSNKVTEKGKDVELRCDPISGHTALYWYRQSLGQGLEFLIYFQGNSAPDKSGLPSDRFSAERTGGSVSTLTIQRTQQEDSAVYLCASSSAGGDIQYFGAGTRLSVL.

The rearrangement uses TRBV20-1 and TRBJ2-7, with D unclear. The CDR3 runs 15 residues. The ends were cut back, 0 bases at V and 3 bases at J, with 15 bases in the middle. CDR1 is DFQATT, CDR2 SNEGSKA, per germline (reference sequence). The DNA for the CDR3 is TGCAGTGCTAGAGATTTCGTCGGACGGAACTACGAGCAGTACTTC. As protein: CSARDFVGRNYEQYF.

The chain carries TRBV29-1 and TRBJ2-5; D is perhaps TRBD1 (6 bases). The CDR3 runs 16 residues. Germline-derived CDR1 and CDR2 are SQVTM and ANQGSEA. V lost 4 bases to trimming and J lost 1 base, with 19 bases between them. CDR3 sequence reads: CSVAAAPVRGQETQYF. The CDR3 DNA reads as TGCAGCGTTGCAGCTGCTCCCGTCAGGGGCCAAGAGACCCAGTACTTC.

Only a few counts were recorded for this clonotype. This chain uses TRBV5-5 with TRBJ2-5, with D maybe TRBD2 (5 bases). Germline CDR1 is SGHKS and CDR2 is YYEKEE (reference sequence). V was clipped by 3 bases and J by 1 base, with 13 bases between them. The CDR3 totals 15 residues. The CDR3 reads CASSSIIAPQETQYF. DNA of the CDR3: TGTGCCAGCAGCTCCATTATAGCGCCCCAAGAGACCCAGTACTTC.

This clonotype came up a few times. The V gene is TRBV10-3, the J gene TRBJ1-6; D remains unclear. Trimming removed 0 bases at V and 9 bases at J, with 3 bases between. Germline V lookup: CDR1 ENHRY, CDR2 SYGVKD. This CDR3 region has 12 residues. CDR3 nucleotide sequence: TGTGCCATCAGTGAGTCGGTTTCACCCCTCCACTTT. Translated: CAISESVSPLHF.

The CDR3 loop is CSASHQSGLPSYEQYF. CDR3 in DNA: TGCAGTGCTAGTCACCAATCAGGGCTCCCCTCCTACGAGCAGTACTTC. The V gene is TRBV20-1, the J gene TRBJ2-7, with D possibly being TRBD1 (5 bases). The V gene lost 3 bases and the J gene lost 0 bases, with 18 bases spanning the gap. In germline, CDR1 is DFQATT, CDR2 SNEGSKA (reference sequence). This CDR3 has 16 amino acids.

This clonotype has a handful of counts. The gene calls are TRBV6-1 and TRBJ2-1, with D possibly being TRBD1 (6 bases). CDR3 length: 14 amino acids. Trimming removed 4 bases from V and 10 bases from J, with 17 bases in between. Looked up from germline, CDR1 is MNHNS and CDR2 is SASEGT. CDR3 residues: CASSVGALTGEQFF. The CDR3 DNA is TGTGCCAGCAGTGTGGGGGCGTTAACGGGCGAGCAGTTCTTC.

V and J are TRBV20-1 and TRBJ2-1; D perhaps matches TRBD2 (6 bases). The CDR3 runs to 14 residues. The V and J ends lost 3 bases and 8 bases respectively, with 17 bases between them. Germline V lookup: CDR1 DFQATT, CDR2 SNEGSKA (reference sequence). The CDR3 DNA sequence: TGCAGTGCTAGGGGGACTCGTCTCAATCATGAGCAGTTCTTC. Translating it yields CSARGTRLNHEQFF.

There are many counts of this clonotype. Written as DNA, the CDR3 is TGTGCCAGCAGCCCTACAGGGTCGAGAGCTTTCTTT. This encodes CASSPTGSRAFF. J is TRBJ1-1 and V is TRBV12-3 or TRBV12-4; D is perhaps TRBD1 (6 bases). CDR3 size: 12 residues. Trimming removed 6 bases from V and 10 bases from J, with 15 bases in between.

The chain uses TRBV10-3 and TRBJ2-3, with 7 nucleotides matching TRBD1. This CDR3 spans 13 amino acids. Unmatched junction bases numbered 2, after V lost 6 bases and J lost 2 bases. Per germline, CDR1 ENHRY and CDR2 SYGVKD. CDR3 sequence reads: CAIRTGNTDTQYF. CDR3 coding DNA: TGTGCCATCAGGACAGGGAACACAGATACGCAGTATTTT.

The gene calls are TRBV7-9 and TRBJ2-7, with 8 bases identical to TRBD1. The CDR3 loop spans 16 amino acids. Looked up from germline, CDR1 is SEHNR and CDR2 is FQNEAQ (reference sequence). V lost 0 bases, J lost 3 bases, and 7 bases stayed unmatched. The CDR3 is CASSLAQGATLYEQYF. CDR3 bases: TGTGCCAGCAGCTTAGCGCAGGGGGCCACACTCTACGAGCAGTACTTC.

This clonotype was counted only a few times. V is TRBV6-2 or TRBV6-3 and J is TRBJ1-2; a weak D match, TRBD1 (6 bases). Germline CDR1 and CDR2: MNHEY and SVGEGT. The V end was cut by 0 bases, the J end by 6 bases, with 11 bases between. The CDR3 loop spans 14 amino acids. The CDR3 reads CASSYSSQGNGYTF. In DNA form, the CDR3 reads TGTGCCAGCAGTTACTCGAGCCAGGGGAATGGCTACACCTTC.

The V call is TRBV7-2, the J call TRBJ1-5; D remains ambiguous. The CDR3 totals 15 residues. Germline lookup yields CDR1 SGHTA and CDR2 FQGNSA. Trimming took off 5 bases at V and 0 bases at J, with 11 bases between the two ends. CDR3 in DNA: TGTGCCAGCAGCCCCGACGGGAATAGCAATCAGCCCCAGCATTTT. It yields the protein CASSPDGNSNQPQHF.

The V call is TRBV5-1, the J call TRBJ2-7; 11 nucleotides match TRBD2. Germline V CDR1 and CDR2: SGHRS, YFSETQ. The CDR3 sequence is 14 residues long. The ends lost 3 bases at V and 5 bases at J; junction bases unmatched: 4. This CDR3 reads CASSSGTSGDEQYF. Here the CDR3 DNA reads TGCGCCAGCAGCTCTGGGACTAGCGGCGACGAGCAGTACTTC.

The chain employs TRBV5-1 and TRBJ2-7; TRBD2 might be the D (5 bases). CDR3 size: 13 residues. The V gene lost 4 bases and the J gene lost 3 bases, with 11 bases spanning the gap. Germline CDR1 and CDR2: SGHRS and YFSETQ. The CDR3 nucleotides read TGCGCCAGCAGCGACGGGAAGTACTACGAGCAGTACTTC. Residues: CASSDGKYYEQYF.

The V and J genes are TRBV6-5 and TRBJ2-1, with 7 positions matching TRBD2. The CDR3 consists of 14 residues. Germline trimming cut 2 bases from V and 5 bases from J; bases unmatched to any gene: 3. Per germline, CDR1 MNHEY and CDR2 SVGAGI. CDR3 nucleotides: TGTGCCAGCAGTTACGACGGGACTAACAATGAGCAGTTCTTC. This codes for CASSYDGTNNEQFF.